This TCR beta chain was captured in a study of T-cell reconstitution after alpha-beta-depleted transplantation in children. Study-level results: There were reportedly several hundred expanded graft clones from which alpha-beta T cells came about two months after transplant. Some patients owed their high day-60 TCRbeta diversity to surviving recipient T cells and thymic progenitors. At one year after transplant, newly produced T cells mostly accounted for T-cell counts and diversity.

The V gene lost 4 bases and the J gene lost 8 bases, with 9 bases spanning the gap. CDR1 and CDR2 (germline): SEHNR, FQNEAQ (reference sequence). The length of the CDR3 is 12 residues. This clonotype was counted only a few times. What it binds is not known. The authors prepared the TCRbeta library with unique molecular identifiers. TCRdb independently ran MiXCR on the PCR reads; one entry per CDR3 protein. The sample carries hundreds of thousands of distinct CDR3 sequences, roughly 15% recorded once. The specimen was PBMCs, mostly from graft donor cells, collected 360 days after TCRalphabeta/CD19-depleted stem cell transplant. This sequence originates from a male patient between 2 and 15 years old who had a stem cell transplant for acute lymphoblastic leukemia, so the T cells may come from the graft donor. The chain combines TRBV7-9 with TRBJ1-3; possibly TRBD1 for D (5 bases). The CDR3 here is CASSSGGDTIYF. CDR3 in DNA: TGTGCCAGCAGCTCCGGAGGGGACACCATATATTTT.